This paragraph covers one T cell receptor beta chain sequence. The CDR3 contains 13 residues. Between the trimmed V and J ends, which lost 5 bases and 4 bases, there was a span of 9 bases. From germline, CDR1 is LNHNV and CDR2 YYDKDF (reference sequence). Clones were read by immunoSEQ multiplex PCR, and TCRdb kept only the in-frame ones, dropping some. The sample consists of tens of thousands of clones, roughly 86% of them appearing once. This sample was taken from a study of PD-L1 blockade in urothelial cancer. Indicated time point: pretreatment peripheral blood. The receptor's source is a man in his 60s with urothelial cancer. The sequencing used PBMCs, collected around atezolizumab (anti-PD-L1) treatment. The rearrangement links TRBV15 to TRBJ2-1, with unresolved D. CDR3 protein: CATSPPRYNEQFF. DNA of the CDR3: TGTGCCACCAGCCCGCCTCGGTACAATGAGCAGTTCTTC.